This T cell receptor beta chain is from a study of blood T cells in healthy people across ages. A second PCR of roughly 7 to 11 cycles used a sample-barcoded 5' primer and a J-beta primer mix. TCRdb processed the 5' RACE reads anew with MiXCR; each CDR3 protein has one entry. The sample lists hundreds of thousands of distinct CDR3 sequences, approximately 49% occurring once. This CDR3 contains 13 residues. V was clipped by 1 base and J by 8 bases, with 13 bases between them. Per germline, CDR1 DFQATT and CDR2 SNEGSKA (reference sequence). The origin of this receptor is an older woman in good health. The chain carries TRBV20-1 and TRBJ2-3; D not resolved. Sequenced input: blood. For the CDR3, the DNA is TGCAGTGCTAGAGCCACCATTGATGGTACGCAGTATTTT. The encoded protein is CSARATIDGTQYF.